This T cell receptor beta chain derives from a study of blood T cell repertoires in COVID-19. Study context: The United States, Italy and Spain were the sources of the acute and convalescent COVID-19 samples. T cells, B-cell-depleted T cells, or PBMCs supplied cDNA or gDNA.

Libraries were prepared by immunoSEQ multiplex PCR; TCRdb keeps only in-frame clonotypes and omits some of them. This table holds 340,000 or so clones, more than 75% found once. Trimming removed 4 bases from V and 6 bases from J; junction bases left unmatched: 8. Germline CDR1 reads SGDLS; CDR2 reads YYNGEE. CDR3 length: 15 residues. Input material: peripheral blood. The clonotype comes from a man aged 45-65 years with active or convalescent COVID-19. This chain links TRBV9 with TRBJ1-3; TRBD1 aligns across 9 bases. The CDR3: CASSYRTGAVNTIYF. In DNA form, the CDR3 reads TGTGCCAGCAGCTACCGGACAGGGGCTGTAAACACCATATATTTT.